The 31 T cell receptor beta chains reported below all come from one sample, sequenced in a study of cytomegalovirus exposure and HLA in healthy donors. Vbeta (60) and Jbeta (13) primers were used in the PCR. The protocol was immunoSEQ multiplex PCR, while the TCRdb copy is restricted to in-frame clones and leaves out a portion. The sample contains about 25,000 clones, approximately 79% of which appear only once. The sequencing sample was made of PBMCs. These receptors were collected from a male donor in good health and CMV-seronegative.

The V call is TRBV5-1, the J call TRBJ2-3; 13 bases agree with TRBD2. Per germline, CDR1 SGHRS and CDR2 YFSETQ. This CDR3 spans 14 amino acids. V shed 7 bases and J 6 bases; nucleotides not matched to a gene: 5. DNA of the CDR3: TGCGCCAGCCACGGACTAGCGGGAGAGGATACGCAGTATTTT. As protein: CASHGLAGEDTQYF. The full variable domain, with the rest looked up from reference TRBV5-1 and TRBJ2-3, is KAGVTQTPRYLIKTRGQQVTLSCSPISGHRSVSWYQQTPGQGLQFLFEYFSETQRNKGNFPGRFSGRQFSNSRSEMNVSTLELGDSALYLCASHGLAGEDTQYFGPGTRLTVL.

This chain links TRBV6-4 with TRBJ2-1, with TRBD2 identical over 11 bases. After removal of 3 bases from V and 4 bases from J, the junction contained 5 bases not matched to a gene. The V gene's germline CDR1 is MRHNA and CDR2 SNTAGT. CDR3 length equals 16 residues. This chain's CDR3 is CASSETSGILYNEQFF. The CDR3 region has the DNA TGTGCCAGCAGTGAGACTAGCGGGATCCTTTACAATGAGCAGTTCTTC.

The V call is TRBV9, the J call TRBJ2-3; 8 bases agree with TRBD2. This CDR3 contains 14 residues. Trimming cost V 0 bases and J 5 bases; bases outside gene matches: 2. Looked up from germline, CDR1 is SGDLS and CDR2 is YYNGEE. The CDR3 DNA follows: TGTGCCAGCAGCGTAGAAGCGGGGGAAGATACGCAGTATTTT. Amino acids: CASSVEAGEDTQYF.

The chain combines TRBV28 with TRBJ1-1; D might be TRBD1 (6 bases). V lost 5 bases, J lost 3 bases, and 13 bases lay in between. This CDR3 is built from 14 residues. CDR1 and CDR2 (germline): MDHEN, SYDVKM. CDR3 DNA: TGTGCCAGCAGTGCTGGACAGATGGACACTGAAGCTTTCTTT. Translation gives CASSAGQMDTEAFF. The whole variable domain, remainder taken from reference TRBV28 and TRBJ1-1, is DVKVTQSSRYLVKRTGEKVFLECVQDMDHENMFWYRQDPGLGLRLIYFSYDVKMKEKGDIPEGYSVSREKKERFSLILESASTNQTSMYLCASSAGQMDTEAFFGQGTRLTVV.

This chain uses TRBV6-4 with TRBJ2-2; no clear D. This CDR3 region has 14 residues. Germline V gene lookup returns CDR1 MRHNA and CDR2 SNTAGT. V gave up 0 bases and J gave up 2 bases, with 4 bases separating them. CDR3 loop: CASSDSSNTGELFF. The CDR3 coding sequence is TGTGCCAGCAGTGACTCCAGTAACACCGGGGAGCTGTTTTTT.

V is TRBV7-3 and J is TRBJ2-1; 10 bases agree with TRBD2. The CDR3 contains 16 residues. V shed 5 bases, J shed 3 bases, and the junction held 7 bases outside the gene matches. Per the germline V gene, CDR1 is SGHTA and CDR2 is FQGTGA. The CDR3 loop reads CASSPLAGGHYNEQFF. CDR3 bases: TGTGCCAGCAGCCCATTAGCGGGGGGACACTACAATGAGCAGTTCTTC.

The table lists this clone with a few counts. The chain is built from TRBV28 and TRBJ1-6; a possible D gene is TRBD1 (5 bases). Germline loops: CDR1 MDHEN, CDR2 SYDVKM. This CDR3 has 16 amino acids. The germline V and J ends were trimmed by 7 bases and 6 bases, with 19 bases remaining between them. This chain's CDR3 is CASTQFSGGLNSPLHF. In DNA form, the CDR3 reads TGTGCCAGCACCCAATTTTCCGGGGGTCTTAATTCACCCCTCCACTTT.

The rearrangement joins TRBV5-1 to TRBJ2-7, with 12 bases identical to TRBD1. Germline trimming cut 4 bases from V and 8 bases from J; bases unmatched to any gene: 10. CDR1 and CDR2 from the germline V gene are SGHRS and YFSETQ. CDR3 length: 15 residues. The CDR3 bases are TGCGCCAGCAGCCTAGACCCGGGACAGGGGGCAAAGCAGTACTTC. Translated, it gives CASSLDPGQGAKQYF.

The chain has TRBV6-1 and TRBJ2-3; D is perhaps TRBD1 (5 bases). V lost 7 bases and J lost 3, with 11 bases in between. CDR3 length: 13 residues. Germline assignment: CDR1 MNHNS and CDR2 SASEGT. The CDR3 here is CASNRQGTDTQYF. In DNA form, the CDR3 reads TGTGCCAGCAACCGGCAGGGAACAGATACGCAGTATTTT.

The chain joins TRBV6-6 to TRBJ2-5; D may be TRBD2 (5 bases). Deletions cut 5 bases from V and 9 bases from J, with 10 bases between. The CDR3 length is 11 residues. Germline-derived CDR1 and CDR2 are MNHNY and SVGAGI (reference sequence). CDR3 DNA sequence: TGTGCCAGCAGTGCCCCCGGGGCCCAGTACTTC. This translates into CASSAPGAQYF.

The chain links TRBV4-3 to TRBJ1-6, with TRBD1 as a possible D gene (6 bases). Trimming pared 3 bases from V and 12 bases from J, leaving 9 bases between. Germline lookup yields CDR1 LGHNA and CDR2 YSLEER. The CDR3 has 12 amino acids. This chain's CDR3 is CASSHLQGPLHF. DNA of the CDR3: TGCGCCAGCAGCCACCTACAGGGACCCCTCCACTTT.

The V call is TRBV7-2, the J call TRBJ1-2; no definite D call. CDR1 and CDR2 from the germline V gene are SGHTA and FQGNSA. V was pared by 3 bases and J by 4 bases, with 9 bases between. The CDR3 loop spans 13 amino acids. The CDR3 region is CASSFGRSYGYTF. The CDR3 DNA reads TGTGCCAGCAGCTTCGGTCGGAGCTATGGCTACACCTTC.

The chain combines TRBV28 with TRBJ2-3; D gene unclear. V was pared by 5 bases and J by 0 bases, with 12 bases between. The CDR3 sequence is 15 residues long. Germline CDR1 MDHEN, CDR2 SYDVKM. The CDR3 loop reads CASSTTLPSTDTQYF. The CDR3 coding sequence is TGTGCCAGCAGTACTACACTACCTAGCACAGATACGCAGTATTTT.

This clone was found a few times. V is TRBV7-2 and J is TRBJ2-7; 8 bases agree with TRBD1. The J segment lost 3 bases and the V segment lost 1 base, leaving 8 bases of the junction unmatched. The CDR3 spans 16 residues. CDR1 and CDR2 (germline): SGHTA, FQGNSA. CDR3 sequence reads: CASSLVDRANFYEQYF. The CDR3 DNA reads TGTGCCAGCAGCTTAGTGGACAGGGCTAACTTCTACGAGCAGTACTTC.

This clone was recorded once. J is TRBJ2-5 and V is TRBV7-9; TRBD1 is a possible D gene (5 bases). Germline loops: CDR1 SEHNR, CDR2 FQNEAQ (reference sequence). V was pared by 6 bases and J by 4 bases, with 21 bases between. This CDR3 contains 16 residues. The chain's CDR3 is CASRSYLGDVLETQYF. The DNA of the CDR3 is TGTGCCAGCAGGTCCTATCTAGGGGATGTTTTAGAGACCCAGTACTTC.

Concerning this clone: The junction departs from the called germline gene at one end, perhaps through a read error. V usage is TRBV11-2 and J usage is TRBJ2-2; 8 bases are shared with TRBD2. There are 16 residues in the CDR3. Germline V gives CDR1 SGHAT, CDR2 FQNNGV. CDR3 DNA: TGTGCCAGCAGCTTAGTTTCCGGGAGGGCCGCCGGGGAGCTGCTTTTT. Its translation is CASSLVSGRAAGELLF.

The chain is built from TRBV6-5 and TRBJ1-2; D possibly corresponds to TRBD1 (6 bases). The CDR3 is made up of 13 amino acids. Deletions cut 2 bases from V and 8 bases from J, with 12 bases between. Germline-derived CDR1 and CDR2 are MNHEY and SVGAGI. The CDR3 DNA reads TGTGCCAGCAGTTACGAACAGGGATGGGGCTACACCTTC. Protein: CASSYEQGWGYTF.

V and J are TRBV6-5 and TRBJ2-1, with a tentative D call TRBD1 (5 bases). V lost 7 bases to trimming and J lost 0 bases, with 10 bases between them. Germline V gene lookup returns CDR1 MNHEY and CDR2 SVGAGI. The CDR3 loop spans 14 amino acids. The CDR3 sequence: CASNRDSSYNEQFF. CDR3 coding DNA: TGTGCCAGCAATCGAGACAGCTCCTACAATGAGCAGTTCTTC.

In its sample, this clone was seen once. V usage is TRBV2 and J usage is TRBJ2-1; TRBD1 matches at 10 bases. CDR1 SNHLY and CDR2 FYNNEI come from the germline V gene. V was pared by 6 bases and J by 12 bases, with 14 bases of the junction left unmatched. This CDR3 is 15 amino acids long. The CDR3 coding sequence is TGTGCCAGCAGCCTAGGACAGGGGGGGACTATTGGGCAGTTCTTC. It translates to CASSLGQGGTIGQFF.

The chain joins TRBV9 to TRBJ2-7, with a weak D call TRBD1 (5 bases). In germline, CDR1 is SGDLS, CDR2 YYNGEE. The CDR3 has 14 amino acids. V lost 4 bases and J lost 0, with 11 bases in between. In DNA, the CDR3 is TGTGCCAGCAGCCTGGACACGAACTCCTACGAGCAGTACTTC. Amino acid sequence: CASSLDTNSYEQYF.

The CDR3 coding sequence is TGTGCCAGCAGTCGGGCAACTAATGAAAAACTGTTTTTT. This translates into CASSRATNEKLFF. The chain recombines TRBV28 with TRBJ1-4; D not certain. The CDR3 extends over 13 amino acids. The germline V gene encodes CDR1 MDHEN and CDR2 SYDVKM. The V end lost 5 bases, the J end lost 0 bases, and 4 bases lay between the germline ends.

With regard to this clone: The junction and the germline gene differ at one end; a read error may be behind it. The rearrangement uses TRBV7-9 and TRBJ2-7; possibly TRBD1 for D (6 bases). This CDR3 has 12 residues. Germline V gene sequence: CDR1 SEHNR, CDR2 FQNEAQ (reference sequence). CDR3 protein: CSSSRTGSEQYF. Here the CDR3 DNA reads TGTTCCAGCAGCAGAACAGGGAGCGAGCAGTACTTC.

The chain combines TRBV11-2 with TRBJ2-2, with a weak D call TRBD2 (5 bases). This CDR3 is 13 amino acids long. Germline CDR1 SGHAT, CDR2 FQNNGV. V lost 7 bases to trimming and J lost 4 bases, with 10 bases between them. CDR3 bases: TGTGCCAGCAAAAGAGCGGCCACCGGGGAGCTGTTTTTT. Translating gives CASKRAATGELFF.

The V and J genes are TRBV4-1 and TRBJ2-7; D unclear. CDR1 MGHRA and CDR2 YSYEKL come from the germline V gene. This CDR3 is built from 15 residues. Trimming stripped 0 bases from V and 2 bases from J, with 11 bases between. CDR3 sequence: CASSQEVHTAYEQYF. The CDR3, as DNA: TGCGCCAGCAGCCAAGAGGTACACACCGCCTACGAGCAGTACTTC.

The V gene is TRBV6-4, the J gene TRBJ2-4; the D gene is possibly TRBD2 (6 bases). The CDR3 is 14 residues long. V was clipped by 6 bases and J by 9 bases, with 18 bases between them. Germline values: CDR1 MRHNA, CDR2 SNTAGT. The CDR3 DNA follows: TGTGCCAGCAGGGGACTGGCAAATCGGGGCATTCAGTACTTC. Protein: CASRGLANRGIQYF.

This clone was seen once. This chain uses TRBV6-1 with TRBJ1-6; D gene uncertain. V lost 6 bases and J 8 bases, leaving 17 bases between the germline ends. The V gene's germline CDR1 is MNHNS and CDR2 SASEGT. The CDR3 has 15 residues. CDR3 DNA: TGTGCCAGCAGACCTACCCCAATCGGGGATTCACCCCTCCACTTT. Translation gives CASRPTPIGDSPLHF.

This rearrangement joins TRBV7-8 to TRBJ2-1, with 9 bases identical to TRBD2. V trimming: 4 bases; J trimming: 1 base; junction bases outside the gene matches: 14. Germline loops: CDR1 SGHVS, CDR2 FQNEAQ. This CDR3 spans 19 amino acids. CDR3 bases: TGTGCCAGCAGCTCAAATGGACTAGCGCCCTACTATTCCTACAATGAGCAGTTCTTC. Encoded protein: CASSSNGLAPYYSYNEQFF.

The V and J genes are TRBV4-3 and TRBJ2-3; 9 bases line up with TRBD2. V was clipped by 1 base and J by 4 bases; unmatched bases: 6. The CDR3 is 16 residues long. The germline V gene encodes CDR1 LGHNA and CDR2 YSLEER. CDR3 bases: TGCGCCAGCAGCCAAGTGCGCAGCGGGGGGCCAGATACGCAGTATTTT. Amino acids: CASSQVRSGGPDTQYF.

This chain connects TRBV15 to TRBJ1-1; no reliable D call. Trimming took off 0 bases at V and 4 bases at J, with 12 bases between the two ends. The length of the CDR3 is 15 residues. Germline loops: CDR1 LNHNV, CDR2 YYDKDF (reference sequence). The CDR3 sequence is CATSRDAGGPTEAFF. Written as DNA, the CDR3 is TGTGCCACCAGCAGAGATGCGGGTGGGCCCACTGAAGCTTTCTTT.

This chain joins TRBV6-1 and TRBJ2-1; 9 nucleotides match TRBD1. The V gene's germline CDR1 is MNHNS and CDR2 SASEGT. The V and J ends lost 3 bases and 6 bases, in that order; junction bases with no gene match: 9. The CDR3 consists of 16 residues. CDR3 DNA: TGTGCCAGCAGTGATTATCAGGACAGGGGTAGCAATGAGCAGTTCTTC. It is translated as CASSDYQDRGSNEQFF.

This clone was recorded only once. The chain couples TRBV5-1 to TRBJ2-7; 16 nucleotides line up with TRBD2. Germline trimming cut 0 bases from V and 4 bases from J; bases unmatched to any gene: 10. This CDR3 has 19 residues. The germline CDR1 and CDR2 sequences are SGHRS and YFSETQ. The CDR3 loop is CASSLGAGTSGGAGYEQYF. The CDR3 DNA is TGCGCCAGCAGCTTGGGTGCCGGGACTAGCGGGGGGGCCGGGTACGAGCAGTACTTC.